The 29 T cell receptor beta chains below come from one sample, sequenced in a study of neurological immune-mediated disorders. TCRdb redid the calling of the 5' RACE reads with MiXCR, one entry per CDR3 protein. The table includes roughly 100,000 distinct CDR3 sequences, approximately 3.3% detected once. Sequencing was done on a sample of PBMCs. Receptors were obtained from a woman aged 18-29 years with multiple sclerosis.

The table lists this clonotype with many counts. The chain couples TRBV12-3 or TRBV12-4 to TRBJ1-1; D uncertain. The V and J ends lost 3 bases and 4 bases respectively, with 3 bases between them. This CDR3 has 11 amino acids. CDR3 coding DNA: TGTGCCAGCAGTTTCCGCACTGAAGCTTTCTTT. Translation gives CASSFRTEAFF.

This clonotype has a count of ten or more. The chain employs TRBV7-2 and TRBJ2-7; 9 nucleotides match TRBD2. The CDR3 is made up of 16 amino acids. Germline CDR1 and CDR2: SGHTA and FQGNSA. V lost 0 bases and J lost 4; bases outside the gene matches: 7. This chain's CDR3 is CASSLARGRGEYEQYF. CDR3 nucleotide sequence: TGTGCCAGCAGCTTAGCGCGCGGGAGGGGGGAGTACGAGCAGTACTTC.

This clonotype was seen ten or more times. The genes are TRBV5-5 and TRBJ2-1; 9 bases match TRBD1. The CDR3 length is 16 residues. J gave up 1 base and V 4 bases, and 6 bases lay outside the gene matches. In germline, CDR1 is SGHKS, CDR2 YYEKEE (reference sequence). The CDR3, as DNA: TGTGCCAGCAGCCCCGGGACAGGGAGGTCCTACAATGAGCAGTTCTTC. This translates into CASSPGTGRSYNEQFF.

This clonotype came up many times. The CDR3 sequence: CASSPQQGLKAFF. Written as DNA, the CDR3 is TGTGCCAGCAGTCCCCAACAGGGCTTAAAAGCTTTCTTT. The chain uses TRBV12-3 or TRBV12-4 and TRBJ1-1, with D perhaps TRBD1 (6 bases). Trimming removed 5 bases from V and 9 bases from J, with 16 bases in between. CDR3 length equals 13 residues.

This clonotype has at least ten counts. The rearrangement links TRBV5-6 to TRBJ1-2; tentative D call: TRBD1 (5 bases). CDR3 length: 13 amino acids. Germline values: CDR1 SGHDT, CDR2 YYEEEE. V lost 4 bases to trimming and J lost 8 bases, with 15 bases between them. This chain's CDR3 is CASSLIQAPGYTF. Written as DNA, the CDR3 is TGTGCCAGCAGCCTAATACAGGCTCCGGGCTACACCTTC. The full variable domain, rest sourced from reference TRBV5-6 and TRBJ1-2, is DAGVTQSPTHLIKTRGQQVTLRCSPKSGHDTVSWYQQALGQGPQFIFQYYEEEERQRGNFPDRFSGHQFPNYSSELNVNALLLGDSALYLCASSLIQAPGYTFGSGTRLTVV.

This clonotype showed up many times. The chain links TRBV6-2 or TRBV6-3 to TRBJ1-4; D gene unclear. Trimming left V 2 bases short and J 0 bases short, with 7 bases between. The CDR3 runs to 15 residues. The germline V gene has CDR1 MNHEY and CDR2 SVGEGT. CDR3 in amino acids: CASSYDGSTNEKLFF. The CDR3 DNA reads TGTGCCAGCAGTTACGACGGCTCAACTAATGAAAAACTGTTTTTT.

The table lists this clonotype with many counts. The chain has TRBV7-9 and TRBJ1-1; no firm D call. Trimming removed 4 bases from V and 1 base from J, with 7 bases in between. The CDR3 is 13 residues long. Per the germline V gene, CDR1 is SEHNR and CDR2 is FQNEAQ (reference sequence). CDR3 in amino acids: CASSWQKNTEAFF. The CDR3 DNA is TGTGCCAGCAGCTGGCAAAAGAACACTGAAGCTTTCTTT.

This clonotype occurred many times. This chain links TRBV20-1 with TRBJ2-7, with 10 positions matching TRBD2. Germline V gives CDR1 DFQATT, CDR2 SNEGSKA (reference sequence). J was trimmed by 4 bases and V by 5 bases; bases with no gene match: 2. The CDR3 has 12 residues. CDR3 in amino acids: CSAPGLAYEQYF. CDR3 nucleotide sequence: TGCAGTGCTCCGGGACTAGCGTACGAGCAGTACTTC.

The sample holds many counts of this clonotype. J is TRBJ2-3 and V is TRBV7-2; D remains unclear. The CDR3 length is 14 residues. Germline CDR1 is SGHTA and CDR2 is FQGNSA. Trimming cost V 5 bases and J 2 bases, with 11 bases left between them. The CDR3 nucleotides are TGTGCCAGCAGCCTGTACCCCGTCACAGATACGCAGTATTTT. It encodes CASSLYPVTDTQYF.

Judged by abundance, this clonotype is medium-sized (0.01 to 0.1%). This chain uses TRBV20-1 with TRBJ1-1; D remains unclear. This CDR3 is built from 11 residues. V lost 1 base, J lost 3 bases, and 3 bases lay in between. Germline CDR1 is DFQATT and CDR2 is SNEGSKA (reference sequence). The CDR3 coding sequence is TGCAGTGCTAGAGGTGACACTGAAGCTTTCTTT. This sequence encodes CSARGDTEAFF.

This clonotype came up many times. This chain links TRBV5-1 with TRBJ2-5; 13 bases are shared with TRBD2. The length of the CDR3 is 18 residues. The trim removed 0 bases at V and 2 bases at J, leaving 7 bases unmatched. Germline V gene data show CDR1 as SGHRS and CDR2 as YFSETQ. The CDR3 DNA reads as TGCGCCAGCAGCTTGGCGGGACTAGCGGGGACCCTACAAGAGACCCAGTACTTC. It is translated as CASSLAGLAGTLQETQYF.

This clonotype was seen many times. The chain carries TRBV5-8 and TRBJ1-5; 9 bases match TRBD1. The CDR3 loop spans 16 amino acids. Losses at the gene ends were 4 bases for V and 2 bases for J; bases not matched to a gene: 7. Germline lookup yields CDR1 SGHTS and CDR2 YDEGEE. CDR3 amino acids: CASSLTGGAGNQPQHF. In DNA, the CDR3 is TGTGCCAGCAGCCTAACAGGGGGCGCGGGCAATCAGCCCCAGCATTTT.

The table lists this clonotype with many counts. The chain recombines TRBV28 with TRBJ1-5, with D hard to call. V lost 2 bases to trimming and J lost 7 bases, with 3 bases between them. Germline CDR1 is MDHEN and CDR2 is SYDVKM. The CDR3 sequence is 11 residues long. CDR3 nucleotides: TGTGCCAGCAGTTTAACCCAGCCCCAGCATTTT. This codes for CASSLTQPQHF.

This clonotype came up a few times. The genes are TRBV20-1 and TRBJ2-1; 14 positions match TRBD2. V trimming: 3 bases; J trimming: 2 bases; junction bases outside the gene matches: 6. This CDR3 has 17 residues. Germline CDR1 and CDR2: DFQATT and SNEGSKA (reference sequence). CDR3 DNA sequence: TGCAGTGCTAGTAAGGGACTAGCGGGAGAGACCTACAATGAGCAGTTCTTC. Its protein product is CSASKGLAGETYNEQFF.

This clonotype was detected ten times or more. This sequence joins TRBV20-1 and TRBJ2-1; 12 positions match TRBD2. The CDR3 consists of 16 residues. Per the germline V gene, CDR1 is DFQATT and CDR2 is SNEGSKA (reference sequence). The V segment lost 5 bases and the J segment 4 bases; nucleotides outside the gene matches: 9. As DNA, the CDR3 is TGCAGTGCTTCCGGACTAGCGGGGACGCATTACAATGAGCAGTTCTTC. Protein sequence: CSASGLAGTHYNEQFF.

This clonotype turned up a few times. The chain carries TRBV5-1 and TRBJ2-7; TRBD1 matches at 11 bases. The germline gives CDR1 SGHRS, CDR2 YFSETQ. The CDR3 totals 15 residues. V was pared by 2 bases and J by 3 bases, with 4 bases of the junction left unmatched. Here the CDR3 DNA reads TGCGCCAGCAGCTTAGGACAGGGGGCGAACTACGAGCAGTACTTC. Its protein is CASSLGQGANYEQYF. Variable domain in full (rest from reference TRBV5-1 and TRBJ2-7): KAGVTQTPRYLIKTRGQQVTLSCSPISGHRSVSWYQQTPGQGLQFLFEYFSETQRNKGNFPGRFSGRQFSNSRSEMNVSTLELGDSALYLCASSLGQGANYEQYFGPGTRLTVT.

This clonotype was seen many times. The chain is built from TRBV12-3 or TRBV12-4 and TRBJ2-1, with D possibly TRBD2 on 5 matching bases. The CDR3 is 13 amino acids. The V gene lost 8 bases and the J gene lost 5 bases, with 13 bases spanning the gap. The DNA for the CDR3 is TGTGCCAGCGGGAGTGCTCCCCACAATGAGCAGTTCTTC. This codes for CASGSAPHNEQFF.

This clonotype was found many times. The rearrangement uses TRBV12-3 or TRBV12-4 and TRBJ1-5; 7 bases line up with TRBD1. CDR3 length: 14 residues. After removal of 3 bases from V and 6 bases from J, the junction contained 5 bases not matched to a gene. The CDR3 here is CASSFTGEGQPQHF. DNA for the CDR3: TGTGCCAGCAGTTTTACAGGGGAAGGTCAGCCCCAGCATTTT.

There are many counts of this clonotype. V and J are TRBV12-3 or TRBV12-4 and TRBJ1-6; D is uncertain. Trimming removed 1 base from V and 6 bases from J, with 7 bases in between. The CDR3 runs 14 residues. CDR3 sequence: CASSLGPANSPLHF. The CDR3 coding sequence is TGTGCCAGCAGTTTAGGGCCAGCTAATTCACCCCTCCACTTT.

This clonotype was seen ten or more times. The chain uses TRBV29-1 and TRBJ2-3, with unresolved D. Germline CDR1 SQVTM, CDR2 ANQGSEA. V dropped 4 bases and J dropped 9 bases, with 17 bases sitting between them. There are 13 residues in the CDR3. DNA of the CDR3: TGCAGCGTTGCCGACTCGGGCCCCGCCACGCAGTATTTT. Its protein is CSVADSGPATQYF.

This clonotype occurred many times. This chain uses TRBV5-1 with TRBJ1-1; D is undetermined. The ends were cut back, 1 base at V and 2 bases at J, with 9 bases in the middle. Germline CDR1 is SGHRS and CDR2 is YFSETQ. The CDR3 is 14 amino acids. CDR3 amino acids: CASSLRQENTEAFF. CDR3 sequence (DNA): TGCGCCAGCAGCTTGAGGCAGGAAAACACTGAAGCTTTCTTT.

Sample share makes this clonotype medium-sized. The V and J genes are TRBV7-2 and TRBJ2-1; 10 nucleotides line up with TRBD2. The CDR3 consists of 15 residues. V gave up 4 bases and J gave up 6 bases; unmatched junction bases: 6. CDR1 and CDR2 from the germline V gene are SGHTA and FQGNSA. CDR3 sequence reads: CASSSSGRAPNEQFF. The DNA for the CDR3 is TGTGCCAGCAGCTCAAGCGGGAGGGCCCCCAATGAGCAGTTCTTC.

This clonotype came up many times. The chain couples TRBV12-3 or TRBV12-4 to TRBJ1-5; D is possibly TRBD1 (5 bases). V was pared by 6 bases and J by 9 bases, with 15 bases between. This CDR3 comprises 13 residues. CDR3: CASRPDGGGPQHF. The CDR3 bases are TGTGCCAGCAGGCCCGACGGGGGTGGGCCCCAGCATTTT.

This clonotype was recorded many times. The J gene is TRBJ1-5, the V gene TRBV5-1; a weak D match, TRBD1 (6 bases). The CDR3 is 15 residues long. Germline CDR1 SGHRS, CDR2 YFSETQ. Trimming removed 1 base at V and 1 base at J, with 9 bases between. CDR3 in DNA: TGCGCCAGCAGCTTGACAGGGCTAAGCAATCAGCCCCAGCATTTT. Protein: CASSLTGLSNQPQHF. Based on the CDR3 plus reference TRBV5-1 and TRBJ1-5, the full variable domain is KAGVTQTPRYLIKTRGQQVTLSCSPISGHRSVSWYQQTPGQGLQFLFEYFSETQRNKGNFPGRFSGRQFSNSRSEMNVSTLELGDSALYLCASSLTGLSNQPQHFGDGTRLSIL.

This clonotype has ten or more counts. As DNA, the CDR3 is TGTGCCAGCAGCACCGCCTACGAGCAGTACTTC. Translated, it gives CASSTAYEQYF. The chain combines TRBV7-9 with TRBJ2-7, with D unclear. With 5 bases removed from V and 2 bases from J, the gap between germline ends came to 4 bases. CDR3 size: 11 residues. CDR1 is SEHNR and CDR2 is FQNEAQ in the germline V gene (reference sequence).

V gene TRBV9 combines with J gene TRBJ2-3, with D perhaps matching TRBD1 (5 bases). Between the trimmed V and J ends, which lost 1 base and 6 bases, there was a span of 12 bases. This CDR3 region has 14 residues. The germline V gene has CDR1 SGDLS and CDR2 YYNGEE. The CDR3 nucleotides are TGTGCCAGCAGCGTATTAACAGGCCCGGATACGCAGTATTTT. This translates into CASSVLTGPDTQYF.

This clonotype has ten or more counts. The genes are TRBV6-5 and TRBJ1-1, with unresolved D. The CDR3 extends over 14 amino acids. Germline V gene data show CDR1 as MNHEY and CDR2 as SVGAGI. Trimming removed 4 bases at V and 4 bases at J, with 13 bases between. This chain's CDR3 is CASSSPPVGTEAFF. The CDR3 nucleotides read TGTGCCAGCAGTTCCCCACCTGTAGGCACTGAAGCTTTCTTT.

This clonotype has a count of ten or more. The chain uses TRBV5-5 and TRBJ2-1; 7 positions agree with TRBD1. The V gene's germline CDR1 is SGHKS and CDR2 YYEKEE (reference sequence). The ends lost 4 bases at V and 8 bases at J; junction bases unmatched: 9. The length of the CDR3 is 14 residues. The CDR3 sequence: CASSTTTGAHEQFF. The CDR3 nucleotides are TGTGCCAGCAGCACCACTACAGGGGCCCATGAGCAGTTCTTC.

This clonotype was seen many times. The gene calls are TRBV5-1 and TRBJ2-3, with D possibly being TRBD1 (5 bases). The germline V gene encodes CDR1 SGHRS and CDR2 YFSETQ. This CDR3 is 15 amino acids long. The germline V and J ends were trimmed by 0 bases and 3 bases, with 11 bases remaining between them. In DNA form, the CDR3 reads TGCGCCAGCAGCTTGGATCGCAGGGCAACAGATACGCAGTATTTT. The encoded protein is CASSLDRRATDTQYF.